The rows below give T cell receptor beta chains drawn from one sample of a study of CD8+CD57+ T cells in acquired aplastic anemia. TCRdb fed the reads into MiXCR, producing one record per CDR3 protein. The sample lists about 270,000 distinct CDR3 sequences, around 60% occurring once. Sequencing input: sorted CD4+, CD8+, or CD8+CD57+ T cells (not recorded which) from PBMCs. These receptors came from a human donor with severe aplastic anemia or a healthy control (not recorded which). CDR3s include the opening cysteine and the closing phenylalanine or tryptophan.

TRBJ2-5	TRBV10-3	CAIRMGLAGEGETQYF
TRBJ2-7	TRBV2	CASSGGLAGDPTYEQYF
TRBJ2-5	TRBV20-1	CSARVGLLESGPQYF
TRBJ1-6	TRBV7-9	CASSLENNSPLHF
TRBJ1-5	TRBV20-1	CSARETGNQPQHF
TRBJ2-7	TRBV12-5	CASGLGSQVRDYSYEQYF
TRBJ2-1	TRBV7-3	CASSNIAGGSYNEQFF
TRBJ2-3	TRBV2	CASRPTTLSTDTQYF
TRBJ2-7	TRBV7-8	CASSLRQDEQYF
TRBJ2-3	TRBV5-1	CASSSDRIGTDTQYF
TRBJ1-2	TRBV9	CASSEGDNGYTF
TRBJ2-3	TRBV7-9	CASSLAGRDTQYF
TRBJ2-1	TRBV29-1	CSVVGRGSHNEQFF
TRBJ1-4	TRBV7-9	CASSQDKGSRATNEKLFF
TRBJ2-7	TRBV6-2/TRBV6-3	CASSYAGTGNYEQYF
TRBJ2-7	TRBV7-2	CASSPGTGTVEQYF